The clone carrying this T cell receptor beta chain has more than one count but fewer than ten. Antigen specificity is unknown. Germline V gene data show CDR1 as SQVTM and CDR2 as ANQGSEA. V was cut by 5 bases and J by 3 bases, with 10 bases left in between. This CDR3 has 12 amino acids. The repertoire was sequenced with immunoSEQ multiplex PCR; TCRdb's copy has only in-frame clones and lacks some. Among more than 85,000 clones, 86% were seen once, and the ten largest hold 4%. This sample is part of a study of cytomegalovirus exposure and HLA in healthy donors. Whole-study context: The 120 validation repertoires matched the 600 to 700 first-cohort repertoires in platform, a later analysis reported. Overall study findings and caveats: The tendency of first-cohort TCR clusters to co-occur in the 90 to 150 validation repertoires was the finding of a later analysis. Rare TCR sequences predominated, though certain public TCRs were found in many donors. A list of roughly 180 TCR beta chains associated with cytomegalovirus was given.

This clonotype was sampled from a young woman in good health and CMV-seropositive. The sequenced sample was PBMCs. This chain links TRBV29-1 with TRBJ1-1, with D uncertain. CDR3 coding DNA: TGCAGCGTTCGTGGTAGTTACACTGAAGCTTTCTTT. As protein: CSVRGSYTEAFF.